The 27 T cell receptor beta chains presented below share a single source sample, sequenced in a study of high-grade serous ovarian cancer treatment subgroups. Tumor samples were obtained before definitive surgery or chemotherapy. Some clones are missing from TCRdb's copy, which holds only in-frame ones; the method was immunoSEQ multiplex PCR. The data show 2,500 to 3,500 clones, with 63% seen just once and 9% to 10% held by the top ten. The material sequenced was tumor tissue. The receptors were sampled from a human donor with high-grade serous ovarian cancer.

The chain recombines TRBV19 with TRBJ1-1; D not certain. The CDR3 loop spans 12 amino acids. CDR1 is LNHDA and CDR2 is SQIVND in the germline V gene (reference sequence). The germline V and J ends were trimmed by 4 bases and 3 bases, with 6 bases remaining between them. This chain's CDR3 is CASSREYTEAFF. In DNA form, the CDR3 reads TGTGCCAGTAGTAGGGAGTACACTGAAGCTTTCTTT. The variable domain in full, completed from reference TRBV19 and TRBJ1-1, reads DGGITQSPKYLFRKEGQNVTLSCEQNLNHDAMYWYRQDPGQGLRLIYYSQIVNDFQKGDIAEGYSVSREKKESFPLTVTSAQKNPTAFYLCASSREYTEAFFGQGTRLTVV.

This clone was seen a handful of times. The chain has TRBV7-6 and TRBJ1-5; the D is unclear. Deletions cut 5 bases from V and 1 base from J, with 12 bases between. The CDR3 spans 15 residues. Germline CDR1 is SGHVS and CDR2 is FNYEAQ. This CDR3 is CASSPGEDSNQPQHF. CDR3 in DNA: TGTGCCAGCAGCCCCGGGGAGGACAGCAATCAGCCCCAGCATTTT. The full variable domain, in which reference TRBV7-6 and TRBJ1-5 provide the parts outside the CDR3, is GAGVSQSPRYKVTKRGQDVALRCDPISGHVSLYWYRQALGQGPEFLTYFNYEAQQDKSGLPNDRFSAERPEGSISTLTIQRTEQRDSAMYRCASSPGEDSNQPQHFGDGTRLSIL.

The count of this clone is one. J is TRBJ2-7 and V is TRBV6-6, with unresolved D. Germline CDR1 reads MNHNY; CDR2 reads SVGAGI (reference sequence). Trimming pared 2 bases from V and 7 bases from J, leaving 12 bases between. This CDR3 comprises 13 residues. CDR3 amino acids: CASSYMVTKEQYF. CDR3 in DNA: TGTGCCAGCAGTTACATGGTCACTAAGGAGCAGTACTTC.

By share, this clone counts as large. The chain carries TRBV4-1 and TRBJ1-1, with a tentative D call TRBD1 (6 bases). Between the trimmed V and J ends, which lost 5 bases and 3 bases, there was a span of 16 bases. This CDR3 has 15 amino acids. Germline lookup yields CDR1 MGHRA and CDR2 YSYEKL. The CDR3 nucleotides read TGCGCCAGCAGCGGAGGGGGAGGGCTGGACACTGAAGCTTTCTTT. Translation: CASSGGGGLDTEAFF.

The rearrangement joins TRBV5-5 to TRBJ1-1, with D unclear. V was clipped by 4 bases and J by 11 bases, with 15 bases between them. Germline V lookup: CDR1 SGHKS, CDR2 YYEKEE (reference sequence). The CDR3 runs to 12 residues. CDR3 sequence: CASSPLWDGAFF. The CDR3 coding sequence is TGTGCCAGCAGCCCGTTGTGGGATGGGGCTTTCTTT.

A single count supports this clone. CDR3 DNA: TGTGCCAGCAGCCAAGAGTTAGGTACACGTTTGAACACTGAAGCTTTCTTT. Its translation is CASSQELGTRLNTEAFF. The V and J genes are TRBV14 and TRBJ1-1; no clear D. CDR1 and CDR2 from the germline V gene are SGHDN and FVKESK. CDR3 length equals 17 residues. Trimming took 0 bases from V and 0 from J, leaving 14 bases between them.

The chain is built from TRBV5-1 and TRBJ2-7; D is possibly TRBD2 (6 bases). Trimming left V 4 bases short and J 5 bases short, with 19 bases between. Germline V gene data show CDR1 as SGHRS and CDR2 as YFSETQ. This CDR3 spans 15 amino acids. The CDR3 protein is CASSPGTFGVDEQYF. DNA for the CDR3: TGCGCCAGCAGCCCCGGGACTTTCGGGGTCGACGAGCAGTACTTC.

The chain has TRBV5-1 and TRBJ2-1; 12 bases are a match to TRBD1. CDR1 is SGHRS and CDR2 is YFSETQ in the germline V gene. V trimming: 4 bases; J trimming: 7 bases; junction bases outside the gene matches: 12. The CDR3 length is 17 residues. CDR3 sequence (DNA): TGCGCCAGCAGCCGGGGGAGCGGGACAGGGGGCTTGAATGAGCAGTTCTTC. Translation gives CASSRGSGTGGLNEQFF.

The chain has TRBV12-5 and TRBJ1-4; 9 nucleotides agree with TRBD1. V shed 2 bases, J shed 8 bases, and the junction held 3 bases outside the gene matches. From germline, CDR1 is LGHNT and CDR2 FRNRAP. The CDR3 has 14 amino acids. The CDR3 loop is CASGLRTGDEKLFF. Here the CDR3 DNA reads TGTGCTAGTGGTTTGAGGACAGGGGACGAAAAACTGTTTTTT.

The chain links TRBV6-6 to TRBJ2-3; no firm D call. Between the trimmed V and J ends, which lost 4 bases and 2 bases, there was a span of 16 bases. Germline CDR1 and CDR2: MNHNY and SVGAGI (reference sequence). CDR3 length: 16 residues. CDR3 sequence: CASSFSPAELTDTQYF. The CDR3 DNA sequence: TGTGCCAGCAGTTTTAGTCCGGCGGAACTCACAGATACGCAGTATTTT.

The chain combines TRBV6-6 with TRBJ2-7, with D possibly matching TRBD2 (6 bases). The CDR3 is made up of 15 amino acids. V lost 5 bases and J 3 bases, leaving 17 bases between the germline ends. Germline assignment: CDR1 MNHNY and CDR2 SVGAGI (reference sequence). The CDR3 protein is CASSNPTSPHYEQYF. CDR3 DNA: TGTGCCAGCAGTAACCCGACTAGTCCCCACTACGAGCAGTACTTC.

CDR3 residues: CATTEGISGNTIYF. For the CDR3, the DNA is TGTGCCACCACAGAGGGGATCTCTGGAAACACCATATATTTT. The chain combines TRBV19 with TRBJ1-3, with D maybe TRBD1 (5 bases). Trimming stripped 10 bases from V and 0 bases from J, with 13 bases between. CDR3 length: 14 residues. Looked up from germline, CDR1 is LNHDA and CDR2 is SQIVND (reference sequence). The variable domain in full, with the rest retrieved from reference TRBV19 and TRBJ1-3, is DGGITQSPKYLFRKEGQNVTLSCEQNLNHDAMYWYRQDPGQGLRLIYYSQIVNDFQKGDIAEGYSVSREKKESFPLTVTSAQKNPTAFYLCATTEGISGNTIYFGEGSWLTVV.

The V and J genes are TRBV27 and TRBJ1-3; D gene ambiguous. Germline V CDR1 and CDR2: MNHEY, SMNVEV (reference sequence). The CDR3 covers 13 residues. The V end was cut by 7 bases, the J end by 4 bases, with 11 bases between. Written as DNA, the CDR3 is TGTGCCAGCACTGAAGGGCTCGGAAACACCATATATTTT. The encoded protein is CASTEGLGNTIYF.

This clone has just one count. For the CDR3, the DNA is TGTGCCAGTAGTATGGGGACTACACACACAGATACGCAGTATTTT. This sequence encodes CASSMGTTHTDTQYF. V gene TRBV19 combines with J gene TRBJ2-3; the match to TRBD2 covers 7 bases. Germline V gene lookup returns CDR1 LNHDA and CDR2 SQIVND (reference sequence). Trimming took 3 bases from V and 2 from J; bases not matched to a gene: 5. The CDR3 consists of 15 residues.

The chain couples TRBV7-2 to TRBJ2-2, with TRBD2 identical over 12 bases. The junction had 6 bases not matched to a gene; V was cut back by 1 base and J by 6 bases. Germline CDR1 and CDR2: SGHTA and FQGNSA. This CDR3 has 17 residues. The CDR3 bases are TGTGCCAGCAGCTTAGTGGCTCGGACTAGCGGGGCCGGGGAGCTGTTTTTT. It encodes CASSLVARTSGAGELFF.

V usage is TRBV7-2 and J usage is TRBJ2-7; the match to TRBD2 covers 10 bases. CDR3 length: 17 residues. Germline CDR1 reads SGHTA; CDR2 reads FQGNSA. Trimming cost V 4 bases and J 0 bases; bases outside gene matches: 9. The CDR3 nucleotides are TGTGCCAGCAGCTCGGGACTAGCGAATTTACCCTCCTACGAGCAGTACTTC. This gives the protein CASSSGLANLPSYEQYF.

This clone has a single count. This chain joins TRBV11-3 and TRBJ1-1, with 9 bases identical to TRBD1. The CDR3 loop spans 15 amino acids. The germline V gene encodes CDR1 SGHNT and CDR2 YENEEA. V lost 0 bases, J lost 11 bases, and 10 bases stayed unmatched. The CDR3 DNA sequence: TGTGCCAGCAGCTTAGATCTCGCTAATGGACAGGGGGCTTTCTTT. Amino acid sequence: CASSLDLANGQGAFF.

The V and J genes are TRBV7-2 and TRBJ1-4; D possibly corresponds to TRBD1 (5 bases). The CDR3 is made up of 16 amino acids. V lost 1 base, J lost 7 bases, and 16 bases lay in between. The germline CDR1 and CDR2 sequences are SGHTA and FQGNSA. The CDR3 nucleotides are TGTGCCAGCAGCTTAGGAGGACCAGGGTCGACTGAAAAACTGTTTTTT. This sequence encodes CASSLGGPGSTEKLFF. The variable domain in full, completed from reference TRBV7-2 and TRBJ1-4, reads GAGVSQSPSNKVTEKGKDVELRCDPISGHTALYWYRQSLGQGLEFLIYFQGNSAPDKSGLPSDRFSAERTGGSVSTLTIQRTQQEDSAVYLCASSLGGPGSTEKLFFGSGTQLSVL.

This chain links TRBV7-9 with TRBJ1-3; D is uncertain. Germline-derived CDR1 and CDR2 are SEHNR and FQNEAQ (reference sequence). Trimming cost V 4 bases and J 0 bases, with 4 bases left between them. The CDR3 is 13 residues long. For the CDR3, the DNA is TGTGCCAGCAGCTCTTACTCTGGAAACACCATATATTTT. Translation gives CASSSYSGNTIYF.

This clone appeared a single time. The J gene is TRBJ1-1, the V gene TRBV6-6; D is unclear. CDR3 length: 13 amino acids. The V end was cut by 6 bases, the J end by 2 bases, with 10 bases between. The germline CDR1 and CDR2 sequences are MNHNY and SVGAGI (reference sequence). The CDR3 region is CASSIVPNTEAFF. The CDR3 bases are TGTGCCAGCAGCATAGTCCCAAACACTGAAGCTTTCTTT.

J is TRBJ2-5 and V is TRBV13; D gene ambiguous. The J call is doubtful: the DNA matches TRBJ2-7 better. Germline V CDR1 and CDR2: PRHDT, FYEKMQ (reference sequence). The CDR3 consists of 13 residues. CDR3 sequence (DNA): TGTGCCAGCAGGGAACGCAGTAGCTACGAGCAGTACTTC. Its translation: CASRERSSYEQYF.

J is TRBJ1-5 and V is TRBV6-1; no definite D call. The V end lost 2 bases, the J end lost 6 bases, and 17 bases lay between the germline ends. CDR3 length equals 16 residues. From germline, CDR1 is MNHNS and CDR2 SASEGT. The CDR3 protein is CASSERSTIRGQPQHF. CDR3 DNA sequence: TGTGCCAGCAGTGAAAGGTCCACCATCCGGGGTCAGCCCCAGCATTTT.

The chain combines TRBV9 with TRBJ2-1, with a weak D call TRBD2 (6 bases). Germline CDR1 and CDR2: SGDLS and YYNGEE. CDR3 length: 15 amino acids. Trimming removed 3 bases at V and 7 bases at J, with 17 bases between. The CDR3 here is CASSDGTLGRNEQFF. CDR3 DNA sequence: TGTGCCAGCAGCGACGGGACTCTCGGGAGAAATGAGCAGTTCTTC.

The CDR3 region has the DNA TGTGCCAGCATTGCATCGGGACAGGCCTACGAGCAGTACTTC. This sequence encodes CASIASGQAYEQYF. The chain has TRBV25-1 and TRBJ2-7; 8 bases fit TRBD1. The CDR3 spans 14 residues. Unmatched junction bases numbered 7, after V lost 7 bases and J lost 2 bases. In germline, CDR1 is MGHDK, CDR2 SYGVNS.

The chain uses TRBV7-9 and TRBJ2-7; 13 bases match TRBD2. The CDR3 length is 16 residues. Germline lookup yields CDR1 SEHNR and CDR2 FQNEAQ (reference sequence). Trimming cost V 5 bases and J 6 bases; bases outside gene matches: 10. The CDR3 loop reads CASSPKGTSGIGEQYF. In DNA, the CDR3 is TGTGCCAGCAGCCCAAAAGGGACTAGCGGGATCGGCGAGCAGTACTTC. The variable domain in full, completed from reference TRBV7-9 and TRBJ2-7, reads DTGVSQNPRHKITKRGQNVTFRCDPISEHNRLYWYRQTLGQGPEFLTYFQNEAQLEKSRLLSDRFSAERPKGSFSTLEIQRTEQGDSAMYLCASSPKGTSGIGEQYFGPGTRLTVT.

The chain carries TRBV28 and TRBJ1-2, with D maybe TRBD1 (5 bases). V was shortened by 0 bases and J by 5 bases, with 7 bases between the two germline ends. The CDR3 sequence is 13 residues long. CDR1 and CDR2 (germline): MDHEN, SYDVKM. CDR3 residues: CASSLWAGYGYTF. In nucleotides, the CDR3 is TGTGCCAGCAGTTTATGGGCAGGGTATGGCTACACCTTC.

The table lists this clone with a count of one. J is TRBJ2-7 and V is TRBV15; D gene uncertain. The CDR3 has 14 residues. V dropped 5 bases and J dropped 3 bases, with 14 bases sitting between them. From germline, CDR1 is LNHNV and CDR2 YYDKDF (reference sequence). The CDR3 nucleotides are TGTGCCACCAGCTCGGATTTCTCAGGCTACGAGCAGTACTTC. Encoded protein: CATSSDFSGYEQYF.